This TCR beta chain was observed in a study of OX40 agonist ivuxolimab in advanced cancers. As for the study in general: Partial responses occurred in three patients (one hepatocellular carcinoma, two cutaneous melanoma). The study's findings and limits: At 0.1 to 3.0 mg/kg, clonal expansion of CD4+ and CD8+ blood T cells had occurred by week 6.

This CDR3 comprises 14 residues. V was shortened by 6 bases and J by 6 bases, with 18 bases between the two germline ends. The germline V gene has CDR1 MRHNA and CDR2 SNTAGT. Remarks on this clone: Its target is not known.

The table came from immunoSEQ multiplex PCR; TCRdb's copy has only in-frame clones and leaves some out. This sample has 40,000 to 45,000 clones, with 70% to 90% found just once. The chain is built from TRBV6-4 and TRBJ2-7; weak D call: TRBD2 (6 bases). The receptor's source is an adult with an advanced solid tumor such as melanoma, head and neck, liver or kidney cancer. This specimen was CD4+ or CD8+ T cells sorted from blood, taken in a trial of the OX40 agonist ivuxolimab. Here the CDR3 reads CASSRRQEGIEQYF. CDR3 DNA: TGTGCCAGCAGCCGAAGGCAGGAGGGGATCGAGCAGTACTTC.